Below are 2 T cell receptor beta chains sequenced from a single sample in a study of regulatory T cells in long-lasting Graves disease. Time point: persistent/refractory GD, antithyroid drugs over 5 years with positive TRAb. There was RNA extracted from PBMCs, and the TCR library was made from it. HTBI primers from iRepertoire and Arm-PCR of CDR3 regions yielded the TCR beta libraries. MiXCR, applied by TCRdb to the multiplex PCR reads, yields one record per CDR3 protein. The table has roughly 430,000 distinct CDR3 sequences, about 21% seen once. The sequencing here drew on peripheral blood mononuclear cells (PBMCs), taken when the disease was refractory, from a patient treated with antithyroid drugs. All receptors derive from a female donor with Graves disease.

The CDR3: CAINNREGRDEQYF. The CDR3 region has the DNA TGTGCCATCAATAACCGGGAGGGCCGGGACGAGCAGTACTTC. The chain employs TRBV10-3 and TRBJ2-7; 8 nucleotides line up with TRBD2. The V segment lost 7 bases and the J segment 5 bases; nucleotides outside the gene matches: 10. This CDR3 region has 14 residues. Looked up from germline, CDR1 is ENHRY and CDR2 is SYGVKD.

The CDR3 DNA follows: TGTGCCAGCAGCTCCCGGCGGGGAGTATACGAGCAGTACTTC. This sequence encodes CASSSRRGVYEQYF. The chain joins TRBV13 to TRBJ2-7, with D possibly TRBD2 on 6 matching bases. The CDR3 runs 14 residues. In germline, CDR1 is PRHDT, CDR2 FYEKMQ (reference sequence). The ends were cut back, 4 bases at V and 4 bases at J, with 14 bases in the middle.